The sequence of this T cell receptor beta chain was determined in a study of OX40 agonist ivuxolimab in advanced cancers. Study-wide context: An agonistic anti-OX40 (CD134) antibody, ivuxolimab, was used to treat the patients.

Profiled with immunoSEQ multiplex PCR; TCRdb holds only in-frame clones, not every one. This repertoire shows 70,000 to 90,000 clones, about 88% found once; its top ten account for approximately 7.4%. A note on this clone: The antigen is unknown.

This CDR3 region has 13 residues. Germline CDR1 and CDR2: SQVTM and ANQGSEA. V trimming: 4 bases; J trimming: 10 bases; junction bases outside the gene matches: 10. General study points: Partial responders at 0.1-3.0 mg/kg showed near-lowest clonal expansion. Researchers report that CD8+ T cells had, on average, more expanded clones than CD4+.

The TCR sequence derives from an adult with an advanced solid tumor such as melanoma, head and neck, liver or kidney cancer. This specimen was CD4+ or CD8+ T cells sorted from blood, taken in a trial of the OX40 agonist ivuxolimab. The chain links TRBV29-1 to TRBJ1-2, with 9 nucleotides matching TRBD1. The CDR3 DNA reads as TGCAGCGTTGGATCCAACAGGGGGCTGAACTACACCTTC. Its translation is CSVGSNRGLNYTF.